These T cell receptor beta chains were read from a single sample in a study of blood T cell repertoires in COVID-19. The method was immunoSEQ multiplex PCR; TCRdb's version includes in-frame clones alone and lacks a portion of them. The sample holds some 250,000 clones, around 88% seen once. Material for sequencing was PBMCs or T cells enriched from blood (not recorded which). Every receptor here comes from a man in his forties who had recovered from COVID-19. The CDR3 runs from the conserved cysteine through the conserved F or W. D genes are given only for firm matches. Clone size appears in some rows only: once, few, many, or a class for an expanded clone.

D gene,V gene,clone size,J gene,CDR3 protein,CDR3 DNA
TRBD1,TRBV2,NA,TRBJ2-7,CASRRQGAIFVDEQYF,TGTGCCAGCAGGAGACAGGGGGCCATTTTCGTCGACGAGCAGTACTTC
TRBD2,TRBV4-1,NA,TRBJ2-1,CASSQTSGGAGNEQFF,TGCGCCAGCAGCCAAACTAGCGGGGGGGCTGGGAATGAGCAGTTCTTC
TRBD2,TRBV7-3,NA,TRBJ2-1,CASSVSGSSYNEQFF,TGTGCCAGCAGCGTTAGCGGGAGTTCCTACAATGAGCAGTTCTTC
TRBD1,TRBV4-1,NA,TRBJ2-2,CASSQAPGQGSNGELFF,TGCGCCAGCAGCCAAGCCCCCGGACAGGGTTCGAACGGGGAGCTGTTTTTT
TRBD2,TRBV5-4,NA,TRBJ2-1,CASSLERGGHGEQFF,TGTGCCAGCAGCTTGGAGCGGGGGGGTCACGGTGAGCAGTTCTTC
NA,TRBV3-1/TRBV3-2,NA,TRBJ2-5,CASSRGDGGSETQYF,TGTGCCAGCAGCCGGGGGGACGGGGGTTCCGAGACCCAGTACTTC
TRBD1,TRBV6-5,NA,TRBJ1-1,CASSLRTGRSDTEAFF,TGTGCCAGCAGTTTGAGGACAGGGAGGTCAGACACTGAAGCTTTCTTT
NA,TRBV7-8,NA,TRBJ2-3,CASSVLGTQYF,TGTGCCAGCAGCGTACTAGGTACGCAGTATTTT
NA,TRBV9,NA,TRBJ1-1,CASSVRTEDTEAFF,TGTGCCAGCAGCGTAAGGACGGAGGACACTGAAGCTTTCTTT
TRBD1,TRBV11-2,NA,TRBJ2-2,CASSPDRASTGELFF,TGTGCCAGCAGCCCCGACAGGGCAAGCACCGGGGAGCTGTTTTTT
NA,TRBV25-1,NA,TRBJ1-1,CASSEYMGGATEAFF,TGTGCCAGCAGTGAATATATGGGGGGGGCCACTGAAGCTTTCTTT
NA,TRBV28,NA,TRBJ1-6,CASSPGRNNSPLHF,TGTGCCAGCAGTCCAGGGAGGAATAATTCACCCCTCCACTTT
NA,TRBV7-2,once,TRBJ2-1,CASSRFNEQFF,TGTGCCAGCTCCAGGTTCAATGAGCAGTTCTTC
NA,TRBV25-1,NA,TRBJ1-1,CASSERGFGDEAFF,TGTGCCAGCAGTGAACGCGGATTCGGGGATGAAGCTTTCTTT
TRBD2,TRBV9,NA,TRBJ2-2,CASSAGLVPTGELFF,TGTGCCAGCAGCGCGGGACTAGTTCCCACCGGGGAGCTGTTTTTT
TRBD2,TRBV7-2,NA,TRBJ2-1,CASSLEGLAVYNEQFF,TGTGCCAGCAGCTTAGAGGGACTAGCAGTCTACAATGAGCAGTTCTTC
NA,TRBV7-8,NA,TRBJ1-6,CASSLVRTAISYNSPLHF,TGTGCCAGCAGCTTAGTCCGGACAGCTATCTCCTATAATTCACCCCTCCACTTT
NA,TRBV16,NA,TRBJ1-5,CASSQRNSNNQPQHF,TGTGCCAGCAGCCAACGCAACTCAAACAATCAGCCCCAGCATTTT
NA,TRBV19,once,TRBJ2-6,CASSIVSGSGANVLTF,TGTGCCAGTAGTATTGTGTCAGGGTCTGGGGCCAACGTCCTGACTTTC
NA,TRBV5-1,NA,TRBJ1-1,CASSRAGIRAAANTEAFF,TGCGCCAGCAGCCGAGCGGGTATTAGGGCCGCTGCGAACACTGAAGCTTTCTTT
TRBD1,TRBV6-5,once,TRBJ1-5,CASSPDRGGNQPQHF,TGTGCCAGCAGTCCGGACAGGGGTGGCAATCAGCCCCAGCATTTT
NA,TRBV24-1,NA,TRBJ2-3,CATSDRRGQFGEDTQYF,TGTGCCACCAGTGACAGGAGGGGCCAATTTGGGGAAGATACGCAGTATTTT
TRBD2,TRBV28,NA,TRBJ2-7,CASNPNLGLLAGGLYF,TGTGCCAGCAACCCAAATCTAGGGTTACTAGCGGGAGGTCTGTACTTC
TRBD1,TRBV25-1,NA,TRBJ2-2,CASRQGASTGELFF,TGTGCCAGCAGACAGGGGGCGAGCACCGGGGAGCTGTTTTTT
NA,TRBV7-9,few,TRBJ1-2,CASSLVADYGYTF,TGTGCCAGCAGCTTAGTGGCGGACTATGGCTACACCTTC
NA,TRBV7-2,once,TRBJ1-2,CASSESRSVGYTF,TGTGCCAGCAGCGAGTCCCGGTCGGTCGGCTACACCTTC
TRBD1,TRBV5-8,NA,TRBJ1-1,CASSGDRGQAFF,TGTGCCAGCAGCGGGGACAGGGGGCAAGCTTTCTTT
NA,TRBV28,NA,TRBJ1-6,CASSLPPRPREDNSPLHF,TGTGCCAGCAGTCTACCCCCTAGGCCAAGGGAGGATAATTCACCCCTCCACTTT
NA,TRBV27,NA,TRBJ2-7,CASSLSGGTPLYEQYF,TGTGCCAGCAGTTTATCGGGGGGGACACCGCTCTACGAGCAGTACTTC
TRBD2,TRBV4-1,NA,TRBJ2-3,CASSHLAGGVTDTQYF,TGCGCCAGCAGCCACCTAGCGGGGGGGGTCACAGATACGCAGTATTTT
NA,TRBV4-3,NA,TRBJ1-5,CASSQAGPGSPYSNQPQHF,TGCGCCAGCAGCCAAGCAGGACCAGGGTCCCCTTATAGCAATCAGCCCCAGCATTTT
NA,TRBV2,NA,TRBJ2-3,CASSVRGSFTDTQYF,TGTGCCAGCAGTGTTCGCGGGTCCTTCACAGATACGCAGTATTTT
TRBD2,TRBV28,NA,TRBJ2-7,CARPILASSYEQYF,TGTGCCAGACCTATACTAGCGTCCTCCTACGAGCAGTACTTC
NA,TRBV30,NA,TRBJ2-2,CAWQQLNTGELFF,TGTGCCTGGCAACAGCTAAACACCGGGGAGCTGTTTTTT
NA,TRBV7-9,NA,TRBJ1-3,CASTPRGGSGNTIYF,TGTGCCAGCACCCCCCGGGGGGGCTCTGGAAACACCATATATTTT
NA,TRBV27,NA,TRBJ2-7,CASSHSTGPRYEQYF,TGTGCCAGCAGTCACTCGACAGGCCCCCGCTACGAGCAGTACTTC
NA,TRBV19,few,TRBJ1-1,CASTQIASVVDTEAFF,TGTGCCAGCACCCAAATAGCGAGCGTGGTGGACACTGAAGCTTTCTTT